The 16 T cell receptor beta chains below were found in one sample sequenced in a study of CD8 T cells in Susac syndrome. Reverse transcription of about 0.45 to 1 ug RNA used random hexamers. A single record per CDR3 protein comes from TCRdb applying MiXCR to the immunoSEQ multiplex PCR reads. The sample consists of about 150,000 distinct CDR3 sequences, just under 97% of them appearing once. Sequencing input: CD8+ T cells from PBMCs. These receptors came from a human donor with multiple sclerosis.

This clonotype was counted a single time. The chain recombines TRBV7-9 with TRBJ2-5, with no clear D. There are 12 residues in the CDR3. V shed 1 base and J shed 5 bases, with 5 bases lying between them. The germline V gene has CDR1 SEHNR and CDR2 FQNEAQ (reference sequence). The CDR3 reads CASSLVTETQYF. The CDR3 DNA reads as TGTGCCAGCAGCTTAGTAACGGAGACCCAGTACTTC.

This chain connects TRBV7-8 to TRBJ2-7; D ambiguous. CDR3 length: 14 residues. Germline CDR1 reads SGHVS; CDR2 reads FQNEAQ. V lost 1 base, J lost 2 bases, and 9 bases lay in between. CDR3 in amino acids: CASSLGRIPYEQYF. CDR3 DNA sequence: TGTGCCAGCAGCTTAGGTCGGATCCCCTACGAGCAGTACTTC.

The V and J genes are TRBV27 and TRBJ2-1; TRBD1 is a possible D gene (6 bases). Germline CDR1 reads MNHEY; CDR2 reads SMNVEV (reference sequence). There are 14 residues in the CDR3. The V end was cut by 2 bases, the J end by 6 bases, with 11 bases between. The CDR3 is CASSLGGSGNEQFF. The CDR3 bases are TGTGCCAGCAGTTTAGGGGGCTCTGGCAATGAGCAGTTCTTC.

V is TRBV5-4 and J is TRBJ2-7; 7 bases match TRBD1. Germline CDR1 SGHNT, CDR2 YYREEE (reference sequence). Unmatched junction bases numbered 7, after V lost 1 base and J lost 3 bases. The CDR3 spans 15 residues. As DNA, the CDR3 is TGTGCCAGCAGCTTGACAGGGGACGGCCACTACGAGCAGTACTTC. This gives the protein CASSLTGDGHYEQYF.

CDR3 coding DNA: TGTGCCAGCAGCCAAGATCGAGGGGCTTTCAATATTATGGCCCTCCACTTT. Translation gives CASSQDRGAFNIMALHF. This sequence joins TRBV4-2 and TRBJ1-6, with D possibly matching TRBD1 (5 bases). V was trimmed by 0 bases and J by 14 bases, leaving 23 bases between them. CDR1 is LGHNA and CDR2 is YNFKEQ in the germline V gene. This CDR3 has 17 residues.

V and J are TRBV28 and TRBJ1-1; D call uncertain. The CDR3 totals 16 residues. Germline V gene sequence: CDR1 MDHEN, CDR2 SYDVKM. With 6 bases removed from V and 0 bases from J, the gap between germline ends came to 17 bases. CDR3 in DNA: TGTGCCAGCAGACCTAATGGACGGAGGATGAACACTGAAGCTTTCTTT. Translating gives CASRPNGRRMNTEAFF.

The chain combines TRBV20-1 with TRBJ2-7, with a possible D match to TRBD1 (6 bases). Per germline, CDR1 DFQATT and CDR2 SNEGSKA (reference sequence). The V end was cut by 7 bases, the J end by 2 bases, with 15 bases between. CDR3 length equals 13 residues. CDR3 bases: TGCAGTGTCGCGTCGGGACAAACCTACGAGCAGTACGTC. It encodes CSVASGQTYEQYV.

J is TRBJ1-1 and V is TRBV9; 8 bases are shared with TRBD1. The CDR3 consists of 16 residues. V trimming: 4 bases; J trimming: 4 bases; junction bases outside the gene matches: 12. Germline V CDR1 and CDR2: SGDLS, YYNGEE. CDR3 loop: CASSPEDRVFGTEAFF. The CDR3 region has the DNA TGTGCCAGCAGCCCCGAGGACAGGGTGTTTGGCACTGAAGCTTTCTTT. Supplemented by reference TRBV9 and TRBJ1-1, the full variable domain reads DSGVTQTPKHLITATGQRVTLRCSPRSGDLSVYWYQQSLDQGLQFLIQYYNGEERAKGNILERFSAQQFPDLHSELNLSSLELGDSALYFCASSPEDRVFGTEAFFGQGTRLTVV.

The chain links TRBV19 to TRBJ1-5; TRBD1 matches 8 bases. Germline CDR1 reads LNHDA; CDR2 reads SQIVND (reference sequence). CDR3 length: 14 residues. J was trimmed by 1 base and V by 8 bases; bases with no gene match: 4. The CDR3 sequence is CASGGQGSNQPQHF. The DNA for the CDR3 is TGTGCCAGTGGCGGACAGGGCAGCAATCAGCCCCAGCATTTT. Using reference TRBV19 and TRBJ1-5 for the parts outside the CDR3, the full variable domain is DGGITQSPKYLFRKEGQNVTLSCEQNLNHDAMYWYRQDPGQGLRLIYYSQIVNDFQKGDIAEGYSVSREKKESFPLTVTSAQKNPTAFYLCASGGQGSNQPQHFGDGTRLSIL.

V gene TRBV12-3 or TRBV12-4 combines with J gene TRBJ2-5; D possibly matches TRBD1 or TRBD2 (5 bases each). CDR3 length equals 15 residues. Trimming removed 5 bases at V and 5 bases at J, with 18 bases between. The CDR3 here is CASSPGTDGRETQYF. In nucleotides, the CDR3 is TGTGCCAGCAGTCCCGGGACGGACGGAAGGGAGACCCAGTACTTC.

The rearrangement links TRBV20-1 to TRBJ2-1; 7 nucleotides align to TRBD2. Germline CDR1 and CDR2: DFQATT and SNEGSKA (reference sequence). V gave up 6 bases and J gave up 3 bases; unmatched junction bases: 8. The CDR3 has 14 residues. The DNA of the CDR3 is TGCAGTGCCACAGGCGGGGGAATCTACAATGAGCAGTTCTTC. Its protein product is CSATGGGIYNEQFF.

The chain links TRBV7-9 to TRBJ2-7; 8 bases agree with TRBD1. The ends lost 5 bases at V and 0 bases at J; junction bases unmatched: 6. This CDR3 is built from 15 residues. Germline CDR1 and CDR2: SEHNR and FQNEAQ (reference sequence). CDR3 coding DNA: TGTGCCAGCAGCCGGGGACAGGTGATCTCCTACGAGCAGTACTTC. It codes for CASSRGQVISYEQYF. The complete variable domain, with remaining parts taken from reference TRBV7-9 and TRBJ2-7, reads DTGVSQNPRHKITKRGQNVTFRCDPISEHNRLYWYRQTLGQGPEFLTYFQNEAQLEKSRLLSDRFSAERPKGSFSTLEIQRTEQGDSAMYLCASSRGQVISYEQYFGPGTRLTVT.

The J gene is TRBJ2-2, the V gene TRBV6-5; no firm D call. V was shortened by 2 bases and J by 6 bases, with 16 bases between the two germline ends. This CDR3 is 16 amino acids long. Looked up from germline, CDR1 is MNHEY and CDR2 is SVGAGI. CDR3 nucleotide sequence: TGTGCCAGCAGTTACGATAGCAATGAGCAGGCCGGGGAGCTGTTTTTT. It yields the protein CASSYDSNEQAGELFF.

This chain connects TRBV15 to TRBJ1-2, with no clear D. V shed 0 bases and J shed 0 bases, with 8 bases lying between them. CDR3 length equals 15 residues. Germline V CDR1 and CDR2: LNHNV, YYDKDF (reference sequence). The CDR3 is CATSRDRGPNYGYTF. The CDR3 nucleotides are TGTGCCACCAGCAGAGATAGAGGGCCTAACTATGGCTACACCTTC.

The chain carries TRBV14 and TRBJ2-7; 8 bases line up with TRBD1. After removal of 2 bases from V and 6 bases from J, the junction contained 9 bases not matched to a gene. Germline V gene lookup returns CDR1 SGHDN and CDR2 FVKESK. The CDR3 has 15 residues. The DNA for the CDR3 is TGTGCCAGCAGCCAATATGGACAGGGTCTACGCGAGCAGTACGTC. It encodes CASSQYGQGLREQYV.

V gene TRBV20-1 combines with J gene TRBJ1-1; D unresolved. The CDR3 totals 11 residues. Trimming pared 6 bases from V and 3 bases from J, leaving 8 bases between. Germline CDR1 is DFQATT and CDR2 is SNEGSKA (reference sequence). For the CDR3, the DNA is TGCAGTGCAAAAGAGTACACTGAAGCTTTCTTT. Amino acids: CSAKEYTEAFF.